The 13 T cell receptor beta chains given below trace back to one sample, sequenced in a study of T cell responses to AZD1222 COVID-19 vaccine. TCRdb keeps only in-frame clones here, not all; method: immunoSEQ multiplex PCR. The table includes some 120,000 clones, 70% to 90% detected once. The specimen was peripheral blood, collected on day 0 of AZD1222 vaccination. The receptors were sampled from an adult in good health.

CDR3 sequence reads: CASRSLRASGKDNEQFF. The DNA of the CDR3 is TGTGCCAGCAGGTCCCTTCGGGCTAGCGGGAAGGACAATGAGCAGTTCTTC. The rearrangement uses TRBV5-4 and TRBJ2-1; TRBD2 agrees at 9 bases. This CDR3 has 17 amino acids. Germline V gene sequence: CDR1 SGHNT, CDR2 YYREEE (reference sequence). With 5 bases clipped from V and 5 bases from J, the junction kept 14 bases outside the gene matches.

This clone came up once. This chain links TRBV7-6 with TRBJ2-7, with 9 bases fitting TRBD2. The CDR3 runs 15 residues. CDR1 SGHVS and CDR2 FNYEAQ come from the germline V gene. With V trimmed by 4 bases and J by 3 bases, 7 bases remained unmatched. The CDR3 region has the DNA TGTGCCAGCAGCTCATTAGCGGGAGAAATCTACGAGCAGTACTTC. This sequence encodes CASSSLAGEIYEQYF. Drawing the rest from reference TRBV7-6 and TRBJ2-7, the complete variable domain is GAGVSQSPRYKVTKRGQDVALRCDPISGHVSLYWYRQALGQGPEFLTYFNYEAQQDKSGLPNDRFSAERPEGSISTLTIQRTEQRDSAMYRCASSSLAGEIYEQYFGPGTRLTVT.

The chain links TRBV7-9 to TRBJ2-3; perhaps TRBD1 as D (5 bases). The V end was cut by 3 bases, the J end by 2 bases, with 15 bases between. This CDR3 spans 16 amino acids. Germline V CDR1 and CDR2: SEHNR, FQNEAQ (reference sequence). This chain's CDR3 is CASSFLVSGHTDTQYF. The DNA of the CDR3 is TGTGCCAGCAGCTTCTTAGTTTCAGGGCACACAGATACGCAGTATTTT.

The chain has TRBV4-2 and TRBJ1-5, with 7 positions matching TRBD1. With 5 bases clipped from V and 3 bases from J, the junction kept 4 bases outside the gene matches. The germline CDR1 and CDR2 sequences are LGHNA and YNFKEQ. This CDR3 contains 14 residues. The CDR3 reads CASSWGQPNQPQHF. CDR3 sequence (DNA): TGTGCCAGCAGCTGGGGACAGCCCAATCAGCCCCAGCATTTT.

The chain joins TRBV5-6 to TRBJ2-7; the match to TRBD1 covers 10 bases. V dropped 4 bases and J dropped 5; count of bases not matched to a gene: 9. The CDR3 sequence is 15 residues long. The germline V gene encodes CDR1 SGHDT and CDR2 YYEEEE. This CDR3 reads CASSTTGTGVDEQYF. In nucleotides, the CDR3 is TGTGCCAGCAGCACCACCGGGACAGGGGTCGACGAGCAGTACTTC.

The chain combines TRBV9 with TRBJ1-1; D may be TRBD1 (6 bases). Trimming cost V 3 bases and J 0 bases, with 15 bases left between them. Germline lookup yields CDR1 SGDLS and CDR2 YYNGEE. This CDR3 has 16 residues. CDR3: CASSEGHTAMNTEAFF. The CDR3 DNA reads TGTGCCAGCAGCGAGGGACACACCGCGATGAACACTGAAGCTTTCTTT.

This chain joins TRBV10-2 and TRBJ2-1; no reliable D call. Germline-derived CDR1 and CDR2 are WSHSY and SAAADI. Trimming left V 5 bases short and J 8 bases short, with 7 bases between. There are 11 residues in the CDR3. The CDR3 loop is CASSIWDEQFF. The CDR3, as DNA: TGCGCCAGCAGTATTTGGGATGAGCAGTTCTTC.

V and J are TRBV9 and TRBJ1-6; D may be TRBD1 (6 bases). Germline CDR1 SGDLS, CDR2 YYNGEE. CDR3 length: 16 residues. V lost 3 bases to trimming and J lost 5 bases, with 15 bases between them. This chain's CDR3 is CASSDEGGSNNSPLHF. DNA for the CDR3: TGTGCCAGCAGCGACGAAGGGGGAAGCAATAATTCACCCCTCCACTTT.

This chain connects TRBV7-2 to TRBJ1-5; 10 bases align to TRBD1. Germline-derived CDR1 and CDR2 are SGHTA and FQGNSA. Trimming removed 4 bases from V and 7 bases from J; junction bases left unmatched: 10. The CDR3 consists of 16 residues. This CDR3 reads CASSYMTGGAGQPQHF. DNA of the CDR3: TGTGCCAGCAGCTATATGACAGGGGGCGCGGGGCAGCCCCAGCATTTT.

V and J are TRBV7-2 and TRBJ2-2; D unresolved. The germline V gene encodes CDR1 SGHTA and CDR2 FQGNSA. V lost 5 bases, J lost 4 bases, and 2 bases lay in between. CDR3 size: 11 residues. The CDR3 nucleotides read TGTGCCAGCAGCGTCACCGGGGAGCTGTTTTTT. Protein product: CASSVTGELFF.

The chain links TRBV19 to TRBJ2-7; D might be TRBD2 (5 bases). Germline CDR1 and CDR2: LNHDA and SQIVND (reference sequence). Deletions cut 5 bases from V and 3 bases from J, with 14 bases between. This CDR3 spans 14 amino acids. The CDR3 DNA is TGTGCCAGTAGTCGGGGATTAGATATCTACGAGCAGTACTTC. It is translated as CASSRGLDIYEQYF.

The chain joins TRBV5-8 to TRBJ1-1, with TRBD1 matching over 8 bases. CDR1 and CDR2 from the germline V gene are SGHTS and YDEGEE. This CDR3 is 15 amino acids long. V shed 4 bases and J 1 base; nucleotides not matched to a gene: 6. The CDR3 DNA reads TGTGCCAGCAGCACTGGGACAGGCAGGAACACTGAAGCTTTCTTT. Encoded protein: CASSTGTGRNTEAFF. Looking up the rest from reference TRBV5-8 and TRBJ1-1 gives the full variable domain: EAGVTQSPTHLIKTRGQQATLRCSPISGHTSVYWYQQALGLGLQFLLWYDEGEERNRGNFPPRFSGRQFPNYSSELNVNALELEDSALYLCASSTGTGRNTEAFFGQGTRLTVV.

The genes are TRBV29-1 and TRBJ1-1; 9 positions agree with TRBD1. The germline V gene has CDR1 SQVTM and CDR2 ANQGSEA. J lost 1 base, V lost 7 bases, and 1 base had no gene match. The CDR3 contains 12 residues. The CDR3 DNA reads TGCAGCGGGGGACAGGGGAACACTGAAGCTTTCTTT. Translated, it gives CSGGQGNTEAFF.